This T cell receptor beta chain was observed in a study of cytomegalovirus exposure and HLA in healthy donors. Study as a whole: Findings of an earlier analysis included under 140 million unique TCR beta sequences from 170 million or so T cells. General study points: From TCR beta sequences, most subjects' HLA-A and HLA-B alleles were reportedly predicted accurately. Segments of the TCR beta V type were, in most cases, productive about 90% or about 30% of the time in an earlier analysis. Rarity held for most TCR sequences, but there were some public TCRs that occurred in many donors.

About this clone itself: Its antigen is not known.

Vbeta (60) and Jbeta (13) primers were used in the PCR. The data were produced by immunoSEQ multiplex PCR, yet TCRdb's version contains in-frame clones alone and is incomplete. Altogether about 160,000 clones are present, 75% to 90% being singletons, with the ten largest covering under 5%. The sequence was obtained from a woman in her fifties or sixties in good health and CMV-seropositive. Sequenced: PBMCs.

The CDR3 region is CASSLGTGDPTNEKLFF. Written as DNA, the CDR3 is TGTGCCAGCAGCTTGGGGACAGGGGACCCAACTAATGAAAAACTGTTTTTT. V usage is TRBV5-8 and J usage is TRBJ1-4; 9 bases agree with TRBD1. Germline V lookup: CDR1 SGHTS, CDR2 YDEGEE. CDR3 length: 17 residues. V lost 0 bases, J lost 0 bases, and 3 bases stayed unmatched.